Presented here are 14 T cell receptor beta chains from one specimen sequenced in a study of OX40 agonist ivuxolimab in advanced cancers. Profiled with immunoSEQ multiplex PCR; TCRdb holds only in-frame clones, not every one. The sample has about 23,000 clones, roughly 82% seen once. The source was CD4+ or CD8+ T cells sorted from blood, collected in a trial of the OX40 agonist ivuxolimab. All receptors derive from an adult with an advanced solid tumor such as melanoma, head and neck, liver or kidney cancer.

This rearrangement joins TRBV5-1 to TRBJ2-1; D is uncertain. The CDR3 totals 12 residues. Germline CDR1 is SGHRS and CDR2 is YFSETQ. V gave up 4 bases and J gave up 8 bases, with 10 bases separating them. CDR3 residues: CASSPYFDEQFF. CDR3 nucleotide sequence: TGCGCCAGCAGCCCCTATTTCGATGAGCAGTTCTTC.

In DNA form, the CDR3 reads TGCGCCAGCAGCTTCCTCACTAGCGGGAACGAGCAGTACTTC. Translated: CASSFLTSGNEQYF. The J gene is TRBJ2-7, the V gene TRBV5-1; 10 bases are a match to TRBD2. The V segment lost 2 bases and the J segment 5 bases; nucleotides outside the gene matches: 4. CDR1 and CDR2 (germline): SGHRS, YFSETQ. This CDR3 has 14 residues.

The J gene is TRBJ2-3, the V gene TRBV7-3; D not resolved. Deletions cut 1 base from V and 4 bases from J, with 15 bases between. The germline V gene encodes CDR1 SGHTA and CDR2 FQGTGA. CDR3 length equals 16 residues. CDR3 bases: TGTGCCAGCAGCTTAAGGGGTAAAATCAACGCAGATACGCAGTATTTT. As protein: CASSLRGKINADTQYF.

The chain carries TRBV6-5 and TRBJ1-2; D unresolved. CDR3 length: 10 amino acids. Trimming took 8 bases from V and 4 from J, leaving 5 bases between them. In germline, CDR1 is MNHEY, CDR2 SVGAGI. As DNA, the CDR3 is TGTGCCAGCCGAGGCTATGGCTACACCTTC. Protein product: CASRGYGYTF.

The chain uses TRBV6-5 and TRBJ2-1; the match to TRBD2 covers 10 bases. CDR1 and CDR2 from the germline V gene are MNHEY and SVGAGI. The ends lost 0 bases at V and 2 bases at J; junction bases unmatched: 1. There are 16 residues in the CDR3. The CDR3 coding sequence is TGTGCCAGCAGTTACTCGAGCGGGGGGGCCTACAATGAGCAGTTCTTC. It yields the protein CASSYSSGGAYNEQFF.

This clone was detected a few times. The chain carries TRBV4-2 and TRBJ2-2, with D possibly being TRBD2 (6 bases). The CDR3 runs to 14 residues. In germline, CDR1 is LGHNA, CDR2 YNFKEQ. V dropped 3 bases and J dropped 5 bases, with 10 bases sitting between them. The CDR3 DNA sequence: TGTGCCAGCAGCCAGGGGACTTTGACCGGGGAGCTGTTTTTT. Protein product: CASSQGTLTGELFF.

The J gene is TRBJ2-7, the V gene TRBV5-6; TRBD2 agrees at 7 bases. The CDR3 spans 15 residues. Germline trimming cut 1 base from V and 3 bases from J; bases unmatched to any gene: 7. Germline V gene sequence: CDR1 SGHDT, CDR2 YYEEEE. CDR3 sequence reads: CASSLSTGTNYEQYF. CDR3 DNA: TGTGCCAGCAGCTTGTCGACCGGGACTAACTACGAGCAGTACTTC.

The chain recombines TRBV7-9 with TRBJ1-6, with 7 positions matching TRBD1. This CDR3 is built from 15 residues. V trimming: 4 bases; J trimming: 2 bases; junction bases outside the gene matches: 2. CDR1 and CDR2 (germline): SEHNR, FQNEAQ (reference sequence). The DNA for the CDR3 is TGTGCCAGCAGCTCTACAGGGGCCTATAATTCACCCCTCCACTTT. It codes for CASSSTGAYNSPLHF.

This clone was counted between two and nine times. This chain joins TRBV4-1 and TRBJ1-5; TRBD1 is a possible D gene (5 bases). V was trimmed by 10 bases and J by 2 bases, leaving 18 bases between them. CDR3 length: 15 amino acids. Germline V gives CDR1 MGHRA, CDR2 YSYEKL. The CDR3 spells CATTPSIGGNQPQHF. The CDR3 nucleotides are TGCGCCACCACACCCTCGATAGGGGGCAATCAGCCCCAGCATTTT.

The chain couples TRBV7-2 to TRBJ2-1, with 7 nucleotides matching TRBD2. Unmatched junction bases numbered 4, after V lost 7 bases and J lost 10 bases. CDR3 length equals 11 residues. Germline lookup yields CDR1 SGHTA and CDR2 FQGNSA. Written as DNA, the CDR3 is TGTGCCAGCACTTCTAGCGGAGAGCAGTTCTTC. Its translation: CASTSSGEQFF.

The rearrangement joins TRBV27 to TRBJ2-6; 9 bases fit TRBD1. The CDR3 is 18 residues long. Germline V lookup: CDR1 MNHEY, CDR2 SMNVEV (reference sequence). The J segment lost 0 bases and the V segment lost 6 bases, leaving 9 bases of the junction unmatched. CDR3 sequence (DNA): TGTGCCAGCAGGAAACAGGGGGCTAGATACTCTGGGGCCAACGTCCTGACTTTC. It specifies CASRKQGARYSGANVLTF.

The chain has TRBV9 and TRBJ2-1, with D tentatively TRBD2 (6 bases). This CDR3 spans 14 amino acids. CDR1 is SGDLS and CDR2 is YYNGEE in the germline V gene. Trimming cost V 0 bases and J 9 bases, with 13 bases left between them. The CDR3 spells CASSVGTGEGEQFF. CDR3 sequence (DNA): TGTGCCAGCAGCGTAGGGACGGGAGAGGGTGAGCAGTTCTTC.

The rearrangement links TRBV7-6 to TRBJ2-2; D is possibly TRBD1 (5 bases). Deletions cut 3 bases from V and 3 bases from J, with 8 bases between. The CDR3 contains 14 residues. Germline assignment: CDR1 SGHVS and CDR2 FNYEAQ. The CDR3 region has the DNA TGTGCCAGCAGCTTTTCAGGGTACACCGGGGAGCTGTTTTTT. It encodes CASSFSGYTGELFF.

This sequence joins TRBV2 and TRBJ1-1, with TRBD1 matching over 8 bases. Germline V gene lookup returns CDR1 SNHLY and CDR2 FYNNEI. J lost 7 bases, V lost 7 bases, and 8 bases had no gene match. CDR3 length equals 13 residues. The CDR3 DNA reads TGTGCCAGCACCAAATCCGGGACAGGTGAAGCTTTCTTT. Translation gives CASTKSGTGEAFF.